These 27 T cell receptor beta chains originate from one sample sequenced in a study of shared T cell receptors in the human thymus. The data were produced by immunoSEQ multiplex PCR, yet TCRdb's version contains in-frame clones alone and is incomplete. In the table there are some 640,000 clones, around 87% of which are singletons. The same data also contributed to another study, on human thymus T cells.

The sample was thymocytes. The receptor source for this set is a boy under two years old with a congenital heart defect.

The genes are TRBV29-1 and TRBJ2-1; TRBD2 agrees at 10 bases. Germline lookup yields CDR1 SQVTM and CDR2 ANQGSEA. The trim removed 2 bases at V and 4 bases at J, leaving 11 bases unmatched. There are 17 residues in the CDR3. CDR3 sequence: CSVEKGLATSAYNEQFF. The CDR3 DNA sequence: TGCAGCGTTGAAAAGGGACTAGCGACGTCCGCATACAATGAGCAGTTCTTC.

The V call is TRBV9, the J call TRBJ2-4, with D perhaps matching TRBD1 (5 bases). The length of the CDR3 is 16 residues. V dropped 4 bases and J dropped 0 bases, with 14 bases sitting between them. Germline CDR1 is SGDLS and CDR2 is YYNGEE. The CDR3 coding sequence is TGTGCCAGCAGCCTAGGACACACCAAAGCCAAAAACATTCAGTACTTC. It codes for CASSLGHTKAKNIQYF.

V and J are TRBV29-1 and TRBJ2-7; maybe TRBD2 (7 bases). Per the germline V gene, CDR1 is SQVTM and CDR2 is ANQGSEA. CDR3 length: 14 amino acids. V was clipped by 1 base and J by 5 bases, with 15 bases between them. The CDR3 nucleotides read TGCAGCGTTGAAGGGTCCGGGGGGCTGAACGAGCAGTACTTC. Its translation is CSVEGSGGLNEQYF.

V and J are TRBV19 and TRBJ1-4, with D perhaps TRBD1 (5 bases). Between the trimmed V and J ends, which lost 3 bases and 5 bases, there was a span of 19 bases. CDR1 LNHDA and CDR2 SQIVND come from the germline V gene (reference sequence). The CDR3 length is 17 residues. CDR3 sequence (DNA): TGTGCCAGTAGTATCCTCGCTTGTCTACAGGAGAATGAAAAACTGTTTTTT. Encoded protein: CASSILACLQENEKLFF.

This clone was seen more than once but under ten times. The chain is built from TRBV19 and TRBJ2-4; 9 nucleotides align to TRBD1. Germline V gene lookup returns CDR1 LNHDA and CDR2 SQIVND (reference sequence). Trimming cost V 6 bases and J 8 bases; bases outside gene matches: 11. The CDR3 has 15 residues. CDR3 in amino acids: CASRPGTGNFDIQYF. In DNA, the CDR3 is TGTGCCAGTAGGCCCGGGACAGGGAATTTCGACATTCAGTACTTC.

This chain links TRBV11-2 with TRBJ2-7, with a tentative D call TRBD2 (6 bases). This CDR3 comprises 18 residues. The V end was cut by 5 bases, the J end by 3 bases, with 26 bases between. Germline V CDR1 and CDR2: SGHAT, FQNNGV. This CDR3 reads CASSLPLASFGFFYEQYF. For the CDR3, the DNA is TGTGCCAGCAGCCTACCCCTAGCGTCGTTTGGGTTTTTCTACGAGCAGTACTTC.

This chain joins TRBV12-5 and TRBJ1-1; D is possibly TRBD1 (5 bases). Trimming removed 0 bases at V and 3 bases at J, with 17 bases between. Germline V gene sequence: CDR1 LGHNT, CDR2 FRNRAP. The CDR3 sequence is 17 residues long. This chain's CDR3 is CASGLVPPTGTHTEAFF. The CDR3 bases are TGTGCTAGTGGTTTGGTACCCCCCACAGGAACCCACACTGAAGCTTTCTTT.

This chain links TRBV7-9 with TRBJ2-2; tentative D call: TRBD2 (5 bases). The germline V gene has CDR1 SEHNR and CDR2 FQNEAQ (reference sequence). Deletions cut 3 bases from V and 7 bases from J, with 9 bases between. The CDR3 has 13 residues. The CDR3 bases are TGTGCCAGCAGCTTTGAGGGCAACGGGGAGCTGTTTTTT. Its translation is CASSFEGNGELFF.

V gene TRBV27 combines with J gene TRBJ1-5, with D hard to call. Germline values: CDR1 MNHEY, CDR2 SMNVEV (reference sequence). The CDR3 totals 16 residues. V was pared by 2 bases and J by 1 base, with 12 bases between. The CDR3 coding sequence is TGTGCCAGCAGTTTAAAACAGCCCAGGAGCAATCAGCCCCAGCATTTT. Translated, it gives CASSLKQPRSNQPQHF.

This chain links TRBV5-6 with TRBJ2-7; D uncertain. Deletions cut 3 bases from V and 3 bases from J, with 16 bases between. In germline, CDR1 is SGHDT, CDR2 YYEEEE. The CDR3 is 15 amino acids. CDR3 coding DNA: TGTGCCAGCAGCTCCTTGGAAAGACTCCACTACGAGCAGTACTTC. Translated, it gives CASSSLERLHYEQYF.

CDR3: CASSTDREGKTQYF. In nucleotides, the CDR3 is TGTGCCAGCAGTACGGACAGGGAGGGGAAGACCCAGTACTTC. V is TRBV27 and J is TRBJ2-5; possibly TRBD1 for D (8 bases). This CDR3 spans 14 amino acids. Germline lookup yields CDR1 MNHEY and CDR2 SMNVEV (reference sequence). V gave up 5 bases and J gave up 6 bases, with 16 bases separating them.

The V and J genes are TRBV14 and TRBJ1-5; D is undetermined. V lost 0 bases, J lost 5 bases, and 11 bases lay in between. Germline V CDR1 and CDR2: SGHDN, FVKESK. The CDR3 length is 15 residues. In nucleotides, the CDR3 is TGTGCCAGCAGCCAAGATCACAACCTTCATCAGCCCCAGCATTTT. Translating it yields CASSQDHNLHQPQHF.

This rearrangement joins TRBV6-5 to TRBJ1-6; 7 bases are shared with TRBD1. Germline values: CDR1 MNHEY, CDR2 SVGAGI. V shed 4 bases, J shed 7 bases, and the junction held 4 bases outside the gene matches. This CDR3 is built from 14 residues. CDR3 nucleotide sequence: TGTGCCAGCAGTTTCGGACAGGCCAATTCACCCCTCCACTTT. The encoded protein is CASSFGQANSPLHF.

The chain joins TRBV28 to TRBJ1-5; TRBD1 matches at 7 bases. Germline V gene data show CDR1 as MDHEN and CDR2 as SYDVKM. The trim removed 4 bases at V and 0 bases at J, leaving 15 bases unmatched. This CDR3 spans 19 amino acids. The CDR3: CASSSPPGTEKNSNQPQHF. The CDR3 DNA follows: TGTGCCAGCAGTTCACCTCCTGGGACAGAGAAAAATAGCAATCAGCCCCAGCATTTT.

The chain combines TRBV2 with TRBJ2-1; a possible D gene is TRBD2 (6 bases). Germline V CDR1 and CDR2: SNHLY, FYNNEI. V lost 7 bases and J 5 bases, leaving 9 bases between the germline ends. This CDR3 has 12 amino acids. The CDR3 region has the DNA TGTGCCAGCAACCAGCGGGACAATGAGCAGTTCTTC. Protein: CASNQRDNEQFF.

This clone has just one count. This chain joins TRBV4-2 and TRBJ1-2; possible D gene TRBD1, 6 bases. The CDR3 spans 18 residues. V was trimmed by 3 bases and J by 3 bases, leaving 23 bases between them. Germline-derived CDR1 and CDR2 are LGHNA and YNFKEQ. CDR3 DNA: TGTGCCAGCAGCCACGCCCCCGCGGGGGGCACAAGTCACTATGGCTACACCTTC. Its protein product is CASSHAPAGGTSHYGYTF.

V gene TRBV6-6 combines with J gene TRBJ2-3; 7 nucleotides align to TRBD1. Germline CDR1 and CDR2: MNHNY and SVGAGI (reference sequence). The CDR3 consists of 14 residues. V shed 5 bases and J 6 bases; nucleotides not matched to a gene: 8. The CDR3 is CASSPTGDVDTQYF. CDR3 sequence (DNA): TGTGCCAGCAGTCCTACAGGGGATGTGGATACGCAGTATTTT.

The count of this clone is one. The chain is built from TRBV27 and TRBJ2-1; D perhaps matches TRBD1 (6 bases). The CDR3 is 14 residues long. Germline CDR1 and CDR2: MNHEY and SMNVEV (reference sequence). Deletions cut 4 bases from V and 3 bases from J, with 10 bases between. This CDR3 is CASSYQGHYNEQFF. The CDR3 DNA reads TGTGCCAGCAGTTACCAGGGGCACTACAATGAGCAGTTCTTC.

This clone was observed a single time. The genes are TRBV18 and TRBJ2-7; 7 nucleotides agree with TRBD1. This CDR3 has 14 amino acids. Germline CDR1 is KGHSH and CDR2 is LQKENI. With 3 bases clipped from V and 2 bases from J, the junction kept 4 bases outside the gene matches. CDR3 sequence: CASSPTGNPYEQYF. Here the CDR3 DNA reads TGTGCCAGCTCACCGACAGGGAACCCCTACGAGCAGTACTTC.

The chain carries TRBV6-5 and TRBJ2-1, with a possible D match to TRBD1 (6 bases). Germline V CDR1 and CDR2: MNHEY, SVGAGI. Between the trimmed V and J ends, which lost 1 base and 6 bases, there was a span of 7 bases. The CDR3 has 13 amino acids. In nucleotides, the CDR3 is TGTGCCAGCAGTTACTTACAGGGCAATGAGCAGTTCTTC. It translates to CASSYLQGNEQFF.

The genes are TRBV7-8 and TRBJ1-1, with D unresolved. The CDR3 consists of 14 residues. V lost 8 bases to trimming and J lost 1 base, with 14 bases between them. Germline values: CDR1 SGHVS, CDR2 FQNEAQ. The CDR3 reads CASSQSGENTEAFF. The DNA for the CDR3 is TGTGCCAGCTCCCAATCGGGTGAGAACACTGAAGCTTTCTTT.

The rearrangement joins TRBV6-5 to TRBJ1-1; tentative D call: TRBD1 (5 bases). This CDR3 has 13 residues. CDR1 and CDR2 (germline): MNHEY, SVGAGI. Trimming took 7 bases from V and 4 from J, leaving 13 bases between them. CDR3 nucleotides: TGTGCCAGCAAAATGGACACCAGCACTGAAGCTTTCTTT. This codes for CASKMDTSTEAFF.

CDR3 in DNA: TGTGCCACCAGCACACAACCCCACCTCAGCACAGATACGCAGTATTTT. Its protein is CATSTQPHLSTDTQYF. V is TRBV15 and J is TRBJ2-3; D ambiguous. The CDR3 runs to 16 residues. V dropped 4 bases and J dropped 0 bases, with 14 bases sitting between them. Germline CDR1 reads LNHNV; CDR2 reads YYDKDF (reference sequence).

This clone showed up just a few times. V gene TRBV7-9 combines with J gene TRBJ2-5, with D possibly matching TRBD2 (6 bases). Between the trimmed V and J ends, which lost 5 bases and 0 bases, there was a span of 10 bases. Germline V gives CDR1 SEHNR, CDR2 FQNEAQ (reference sequence). The CDR3 contains 14 residues. CDR3 nucleotide sequence: TGTGCCAGCAGCCTTGGGGGGAACCAAGAGACCCAGTACTTC. Translating it yields CASSLGGNQETQYF. The variable domain in full, with the rest retrieved from reference TRBV7-9 and TRBJ2-5, is DTGVSQNPRHKITKRGQNVTFRCDPISEHNRLYWYRQTLGQGPEFLTYFQNEAQLEKSRLLSDRFSAERPKGSFSTLEIQRTEQGDSAMYLCASSLGGNQETQYFGPGTRLLVL.

This clone appeared a single time. The rearrangement joins TRBV5-6 to TRBJ2-7, with D tentatively TRBD2 (6 bases). The CDR3 extends over 14 amino acids. Trimming removed 1 base from V and 7 bases from J, with 15 bases in between. CDR1 is SGHDT and CDR2 is YYEEEE in the germline V gene. The CDR3 region is CASSLQGLPTEQYF. CDR3 sequence (DNA): TGTGCCAGCAGCTTGCAGGGACTGCCTACGGAGCAGTACTTC. The full variable domain, rest sourced from reference TRBV5-6 and TRBJ2-7, is DAGVTQSPTHLIKTRGQQVTLRCSPKSGHDTVSWYQQALGQGPQFIFQYYEEEERQRGNFPDRFSGHQFPNYSSELNVNALLLGDSALYLCASSLQGLPTEQYFGPGTRLTVT.

This chain links TRBV10-1 with TRBJ1-6; D remains ambiguous. The CDR3 sequence is 13 residues long. Deletions cut 10 bases from V and 7 bases from J, with 14 bases between. The germline CDR1 and CDR2 sequences are WNHNN and SYGVQD (reference sequence). CDR3 in DNA: TGCGCCACCTACGGAGTATGGAATTCACCCCTCCACTTT. Translating gives CATYGVWNSPLHF.

This chain connects TRBV4-3 to TRBJ1-3; 8 positions match TRBD1. J gave up 2 bases and V 4 bases, and 13 bases lay outside the gene matches. The CDR3 has 18 amino acids. Per the germline V gene, CDR1 is LGHNA and CDR2 is YSLEER. For the CDR3, the DNA is TGCGCCAGCAGCCTCCTTCTAACCCAGGGGGCGCCTGGAAACACCATATATTTT. This gives the protein CASSLLLTQGAPGNTIYF.